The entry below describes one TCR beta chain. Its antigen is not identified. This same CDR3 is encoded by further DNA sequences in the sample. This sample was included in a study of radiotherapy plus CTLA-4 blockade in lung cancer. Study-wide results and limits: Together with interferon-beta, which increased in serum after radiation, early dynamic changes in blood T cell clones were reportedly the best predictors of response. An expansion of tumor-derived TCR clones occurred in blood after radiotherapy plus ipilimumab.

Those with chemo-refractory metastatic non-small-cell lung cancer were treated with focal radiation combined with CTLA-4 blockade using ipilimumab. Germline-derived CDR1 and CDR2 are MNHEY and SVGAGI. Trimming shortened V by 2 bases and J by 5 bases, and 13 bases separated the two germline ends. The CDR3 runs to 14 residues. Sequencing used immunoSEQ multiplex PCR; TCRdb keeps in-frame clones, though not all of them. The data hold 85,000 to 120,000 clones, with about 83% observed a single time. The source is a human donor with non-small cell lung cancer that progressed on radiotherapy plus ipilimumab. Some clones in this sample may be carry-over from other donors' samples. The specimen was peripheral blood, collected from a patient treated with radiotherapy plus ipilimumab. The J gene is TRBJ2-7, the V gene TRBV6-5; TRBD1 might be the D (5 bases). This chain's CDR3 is CASSYQGADDEQYF. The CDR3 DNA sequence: TGTGCCAGCAGTTACCAAGGGGCAGACGACGAGCAGTACTTC.